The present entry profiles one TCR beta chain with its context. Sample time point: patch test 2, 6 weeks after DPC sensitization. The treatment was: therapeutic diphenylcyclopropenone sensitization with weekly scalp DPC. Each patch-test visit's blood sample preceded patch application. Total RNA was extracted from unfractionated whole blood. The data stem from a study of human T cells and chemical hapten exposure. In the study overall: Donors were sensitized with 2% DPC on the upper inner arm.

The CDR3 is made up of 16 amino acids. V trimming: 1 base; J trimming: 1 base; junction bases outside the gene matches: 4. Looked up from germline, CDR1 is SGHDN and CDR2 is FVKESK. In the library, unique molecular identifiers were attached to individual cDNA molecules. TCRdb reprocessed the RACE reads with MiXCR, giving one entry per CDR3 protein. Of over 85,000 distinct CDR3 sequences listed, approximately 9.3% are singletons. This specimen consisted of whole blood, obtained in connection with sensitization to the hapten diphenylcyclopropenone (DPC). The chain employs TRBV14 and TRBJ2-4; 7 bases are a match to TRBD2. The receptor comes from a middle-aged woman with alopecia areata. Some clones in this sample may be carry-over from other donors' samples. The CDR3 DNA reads TGTGCCAGCAGCCAAGGGCGGGGGACCGCCAAAAACATTCAGTACTTC. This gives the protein CASSQGRGTAKNIQYF.